This T cell receptor beta chain was observed in a study of cytomegalovirus exposure and HLA in healthy donors. Whole-study context: The study's early data release held some 85 million unique TCRs from HLA-typed donors.

There are 13 residues in the CDR3. CDR1 and CDR2 from the germline V gene are SQVTM and ANQGSEA. V lost 5 bases and J 0 bases, leaving 10 bases between the germline ends. This PCR relied on a set of 60 Vbeta primers and 13 Jbeta primers. Sequencing used immunoSEQ multiplex PCR; TCRdb keeps in-frame clones, though not all of them. Among about 160,000 clones, roughly four fifths were seen once, and the ten largest hold approximately 2.4%. Material for sequencing was PBMCs. V gene TRBV29-1 combines with J gene TRBJ1-1; D remains unclear. The source is a female donor in good health and CMV-seronegative. Written as DNA, the CDR3 is TGCAGCGTTAAGAACCCAGTGAACACTGAAGCTTTCTTT. Translating it yields CSVKNPVNTEAFF. The whole variable domain, remainder taken from reference TRBV29-1 and TRBJ1-1, is SAVISQKPSRDICQRGTSLTIQCQVDSQVTMMFWYRQQPGQSLTLIATANQGSEATYESGFVIDKFPISRPNLTFSTLTVSNMSPEDSSIYLCSVKNPVNTEAFFGQGTRLTVV.